This T cell receptor (beta chain) was documented in a study of blood T cell repertoires in COVID-19. Study information: The study drew acute and convalescent COVID-19 samples from the United States, Italy and Spain. From T cells, B-cell-depleted T cells, or PBMCs came the material, which was cDNA or gDNA.

This CDR3 has 16 residues. V dropped 1 base and J dropped 5; count of bases not matched to a gene: 5. Germline assignment: CDR1 LNHNV and CDR2 YYDKDF (reference sequence). The method was immunoSEQ multiplex PCR; TCRdb's version includes in-frame clones alone and lacks a portion of them. The sample includes roughly 24,000 clones, 90% seen only once; the top ten take around 1.7%. This clonotype was sampled from a woman aged 55-70 years with active COVID-19. The sequenced material came from peripheral blood. The genes are TRBV15 and TRBJ1-5, with 10 bases matching TRBD1. In DNA form, the CDR3 reads TGTGCCACCAGCAGAGGGGGGACAGGGGTGGATCAGCCCCAGCATTTT. Protein product: CATSRGGTGVDQPQHF.